The 5 T cell receptor beta chains below come from one sample, sequenced in a study of cytomegalovirus exposure and HLA in healthy donors. This PCR relied on a set of 60 Vbeta primers and 13 Jbeta primers. Repertoires were generated with immunoSEQ multiplex PCR, while TCRdb's copy carries only in-frame clones and drops some. Of approximately 100,000 clones detected, around 84% appear once; the ten largest clones hold more than 1%. Sequencing was carried out using PBMCs. The receptor source for this set is a woman under 30 in good health and CMV-seronegative.

The V gene is TRBV6-5, the J gene TRBJ2-3, with a weak D call TRBD1 (6 bases). Per germline, CDR1 MNHEY and CDR2 SVGAGI. Trimming removed 6 bases from V and 8 bases from J, with 21 bases in between. The CDR3 extends over 15 amino acids. The CDR3 region is CASSSRQGSSGTQYF. CDR3 sequence (DNA): TGTGCCAGCAGCTCTCGCCAGGGGAGCTCGGGTACGCAGTATTTT.

This clone appeared a single time. This chain uses TRBV9 with TRBJ1-1; 9 nucleotides match TRBD1. The CDR3 totals 15 residues. V lost 4 bases and J lost 1; bases outside the gene matches: 5. Germline V gene data show CDR1 as SGDLS and CDR2 as YYNGEE. In DNA, the CDR3 is TGTGCCAGCAGCTGGACAGGGGCCCCGAACACTGAAGCTTTCTTT. Its translation: CASSWTGAPNTEAFF.

This chain links TRBV29-1 with TRBJ2-7, with D maybe TRBD2 (5 bases). Trimming left V 6 bases short and J 0 bases short, with 15 bases between. This CDR3 is 14 amino acids long. Germline V gene sequence: CDR1 SQVTM, CDR2 ANQGSEA. CDR3 sequence reads: CSVPTRENSYEQYF. The CDR3 DNA follows: TGCAGCGTCCCCACTCGGGAAAACTCCTACGAGCAGTACTTC.

The V and J genes are TRBV18 and TRBJ1-1, with 7 bases aligning to TRBD1. This CDR3 is 15 amino acids long. In germline, CDR1 is KGHSH, CDR2 LQKENI. The ends lost 3 bases at V and 2 bases at J; junction bases unmatched: 6. CDR3 bases: TGTGCCAGCTCACCGGGACAGACAATTAACACTGAAGCTTTCTTT. This sequence encodes CASSPGQTINTEAFF.

This clone was detected a few times. This chain connects TRBV4-3 to TRBJ2-7; TRBD1 aligns across 7 bases. The length of the CDR3 is 15 residues. V gave up 2 bases and J gave up 3 bases; unmatched junction bases: 7. Germline values: CDR1 LGHNA, CDR2 YSLEER. The CDR3 region is CASSQRDSNFYEQYF. In DNA form, the CDR3 reads TGCGCCAGCAGCCAAAGGGACAGTAACTTCTACGAGCAGTACTTC.